The source of this TCR beta chain is a study of blood T cell repertoires in COVID-19 (dated by TCRdb to between 2020 and 2021). Broadly, across the study: Samples from collaborators originated in the United States, Italy and Spain and spanned both the acute and convalescent phases of COVID-19. The material from the prospective study consisted of cDNA or gDNA derived from T cells, B-cell-depleted T cells, or PBMCs. Deeply sampled blood TCRbeta repertoires from subjects exposed to, actively infected with, or recovered from COVID-19 were included in the dataset. The repertoires were released in a freely available public database intended as a resource for research on the immune response to SARS-CoV-2. The samples were drawn from the first 160 participants of the ongoing ImmuneRACE study and from 1,254 subjects provided by 6 global collaborators. The sample metadata nearly always contained a de-identified subject ID, COVID-19 status, age in years and sex. Where available, HLA class I and class II types were obtained from metadata supplied by the sample provider rather than from assay-based typing. What the study reported, not specific to this receptor: How much clinical and demographic metadata was included differed by source and by participant, and the metadata was provided uncurated.

Deletion took 3 bases off V and 7 bases off J, with a span of 15 bases between the germline ends. The CDR3 sequence holds 14 residues, the cysteine and phenylalanine included. The sequence is cut down to CDR3 DNA, 42 bases in frame from base 1. Via the germline V gene (reference sequence), CDR1 is MNHEY and CDR2 SMNVEV. Details on this clone: No antigen is known for it. No base quality information exists; no much larger clone differs at one position.

TCRbeta CDR3 regions were amplified from genomic DNA using the immunoSEQ Assay, a bias-controlled multiplex PCR. On the authors' methods: The number of nucleated cells in each sample was estimated from the amplification of reference gene primers within the assay. To quantify the absolute abundance of each unique TCRbeta CDR3 rearrangement, sequence reads were collapsed and filtered. Productive Simpson clonality was computed per sample as the square root of Simpson's diversity index over productive rearrangements. Here the immuneACCESS table is served through TCRdb, limited to in-frame sequences with V and J called. Missing clones are a known gap in these copies; in checked studies unresolved V genes cover under half, and the rest lacks a known reason. Clone size and V and J calls were adopted from that table, with D and trimming inferred from the DNA. The sample data list a few hundred thousand clones, and 80% to 90% of these were observed just once. The top ten clonotypes cover over 4% of the sample.

In the prospective study, participants were about 18 to 89 years old, resided in under 30 geographic areas of the United States, and were enrolled through a virtual design. To assign participants to cohorts, the prospective study relied on clinical history that participants themselves reported in a screening survey and a study questionnaire. In the prospective study, whole blood, serum and a nasopharyngeal or oropharyngeal swab were collected from each participant by mobile phlebotomists. Over an approximately 2-month period, participants in the prospective study had the option of providing additional blood draws and questionnaires. Blood samples from the prospective study were shipped frozen or at room temperature prior to DNA extraction.

What was sequenced was PBMCs or T cells enriched from blood (not recorded which). This TCR derives from a man aged 30-40 years with acute COVID-19. The receptor chain draws on TRBV27 and TRBJ1-2, with TRBD1 perhaps the D gene, on 6 matching bases. Here the CDR3 is given as CASSLGHNLGGYTF. The nucleotide sequence reads TGTGCCAGCAGTTTGGGACACAACCTCGGTGGCTACACCTTC.